This T cell receptor beta chain was sequenced for a study of vaccination effects on CD4 cells after COVID-19. Study outcomes and limitations: Early post-infection timepoints were missing from the study, which also had few convalescent patients. For convalescents, most of the spike-reactive clones seen post-vaccine were new vaccine-induced clones. Marked clonal contraction was seen late after vaccination (in both infection- and vaccine-induced clones).

This clone was counted a single time. Its antigen remains unidentified. Libraries were prepared by immunoSEQ multiplex PCR; TCRdb keeps only in-frame clonotypes and omits some of them. The sample has tens of thousands of clones; roughly 77% are singletons. J was trimmed by 4 bases and V by 5 bases; bases with no gene match: 8. Germline CDR1 reads PRHDT; CDR2 reads FYEKMQ (reference sequence). This CDR3 contains 15 residues. Pools of viral peptides were used by the ViraFEST assay to expand antigen-specific CD4+ T cells ahead of sequencing. After roughly eleven days in culture, the CD4+ T cells were isolated. Confirmation by PCR established that the person had SARS-CoV-2 infection between March and December 2020.

The rearrangement joins TRBV13 to TRBJ2-7; 10 nucleotides agree with TRBD2. Source: CD4+ T cells from PBMCs cultured with HIV peptides, taken before COVID-19 vaccination. Subset in this sample: HIV-1 Nef peptide pool negative control/reference culture. This receptor was taken from a human donor who had a prior SARS-CoV-2 infection. The chain's CDR3 is CASSHTLAGAYEQYF. The CDR3 coding sequence is TGTGCCAGCAGCCACACCCTAGCGGGAGCTTACGAGCAGTACTTC. Full variable domain (outside the CDR3, taken from reference TRBV13 and TRBJ2-7): AAGVIQSPRHLIKEKRETATLKCYPIPRHDTVYWYQQGPGQDPQFLISFYEKMQSDKGSIPDRFSAQQFSDYHSELNMSSLELGDSALYFCASSHTLAGAYEQYFGPGTRLTVT.